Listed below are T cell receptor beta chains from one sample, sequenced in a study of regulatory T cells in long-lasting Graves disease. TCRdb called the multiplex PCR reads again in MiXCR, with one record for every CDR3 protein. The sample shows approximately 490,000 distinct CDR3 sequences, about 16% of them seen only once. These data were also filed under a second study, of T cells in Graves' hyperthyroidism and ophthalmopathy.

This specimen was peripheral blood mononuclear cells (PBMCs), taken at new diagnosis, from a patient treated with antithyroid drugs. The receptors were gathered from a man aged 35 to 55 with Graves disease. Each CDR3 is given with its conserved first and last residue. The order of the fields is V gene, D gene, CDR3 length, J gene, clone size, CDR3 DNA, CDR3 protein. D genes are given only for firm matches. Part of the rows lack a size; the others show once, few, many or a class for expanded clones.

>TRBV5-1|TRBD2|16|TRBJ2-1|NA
TGCGCCAGCAGCTGGGGACTAGCGGGAAGGACGGCGGAGCAGTTCTTC
CASSWGLAGRTAEQFF
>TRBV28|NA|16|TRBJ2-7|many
TGTGCCAGCAGTATCCAATGGGCGTCACCCTCCTACGAGCAGTACTTC
CASSIQWASPSYEQYF
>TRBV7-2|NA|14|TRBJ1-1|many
TGTGCCAGCAGCTTATTAGGGGGTTACACTGAAGCTTTCTTT
CASSLLGGYTEAFF
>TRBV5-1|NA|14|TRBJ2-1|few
TGCGCCAGCAGCTTGGCCAAGGGAAACAATGAGCAGTTCTTC
CASSLAKGNNEQFF
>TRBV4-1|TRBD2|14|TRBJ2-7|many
TGCGCCAGCAGCCAAGACGGGGGGGGCTACGAGCAGTACTTC
CASSQDGGGYEQYF
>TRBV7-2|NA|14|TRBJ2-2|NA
TGTGCCAGCGCAGTCTTACGGGAGTTCGGGGAGCTGTTTTTT
CASAVLREFGELFF
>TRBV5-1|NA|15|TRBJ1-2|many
TGCGCCAGCAGCACCAGGACAGACAATAACTATGGCTACACCTTC
CASSTRTDNNYGYTF
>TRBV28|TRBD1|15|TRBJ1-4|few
TGTGCCAGCATTCTTACCCGGGACAGGGGGAGGGAACTGTTTTTT
CASILTRDRGRELFF
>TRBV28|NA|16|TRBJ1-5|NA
TGTGCCAGCAGTTTGATTGGGGGCAGGCCGGGTCAGCCCCAGCATTTT
CASSLIGGRPGQPQHF
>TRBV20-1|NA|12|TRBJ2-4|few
TGCAGTGCTATGGACGGGAGAAACATTCAGTACTTC
CSAMDGRNIQYF
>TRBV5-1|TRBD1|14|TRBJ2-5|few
TGCGCCAGCAGCTTGGTGACAGGGAAAGAGACCCAGTACTTC
CASSLVTGKETQYF
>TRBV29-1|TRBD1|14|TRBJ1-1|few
TGCAGCGGAACAACAGGGGGCTCGAACACTGAAGCTTTCTTT
CSGTTGGSNTEAFF
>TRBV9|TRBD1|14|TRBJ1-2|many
TGTGCCAGCAGCGAACAGGGGGATAGCTATGGCTACACCTTC
CASSEQGDSYGYTF
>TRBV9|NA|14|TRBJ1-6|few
TGTGCCAGCGGGGGCGCCGGGGCTGAGTCACCCCTCCACTTT
CASGGAGAESPLHF
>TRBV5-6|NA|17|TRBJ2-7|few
TGTGCCAGCAGCTTAGGGGGAGGGGAGGCCCTAATTTACGAGCAGTACTTC
CASSLGGGEALIYEQYF
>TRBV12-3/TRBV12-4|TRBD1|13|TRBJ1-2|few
TGTGCCAGCACTAAGGGGGCAAGGTATGGCTACACCTTC
CASTKGARYGYTF
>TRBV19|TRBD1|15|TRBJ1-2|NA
TGTGCCAGTAGTTGGTTGACAGGGGATCTCTATGGCTACACCTTC
CASSWLTGDLYGYTF
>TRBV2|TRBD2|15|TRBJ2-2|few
TGTGCCAGCAGTGAAGAGGGGACTAGCACCGGGGAGCTGTTTTTT
CASSEEGTSTGELFF
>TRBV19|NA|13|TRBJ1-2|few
TGTGCCAGTACTATGACATCAAGCTATGGCTACACCTTC
CASTMTSSYGYTF
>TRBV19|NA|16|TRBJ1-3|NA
TGTGCCAGTAGTGGGGTTGCCCGGCCTACTGGAAACACCATATATTTT
CASSGVARPTGNTIYF
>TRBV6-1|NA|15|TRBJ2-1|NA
TGTGCCAGCACAGCGTACCAAAGCTCCTACAATGAGCAGTTCTTC
CASTAYQSSYNEQFF
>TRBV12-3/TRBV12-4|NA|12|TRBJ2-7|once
TGTGCCGGCAGTTTGTCCAGGGGCGAGCAGTACTTC
CAGSLSRGEQYF
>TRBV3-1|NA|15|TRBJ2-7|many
TGTGCCAGCAGCCAAGGGACATCTTTTCCTTACGAGCAGTACTTC
CASSQGTSFPYEQYF
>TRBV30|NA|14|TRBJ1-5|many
TGTGCCTGGAGTGTCGGGGGATCGAATCAGCCCCAGCATTTT
CAWSVGGSNQPQHF
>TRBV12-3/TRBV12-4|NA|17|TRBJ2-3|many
TGTGCCAGCCAGTTTGGTTACAGGAGGGCCGGCACAGATACGCAGTATTTT
CASQFGYRRAGTDTQYF
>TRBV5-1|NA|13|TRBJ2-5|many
TGCGCCAGCAGTTACCCTGGCCAAGAGACCCAGTACTTC
CASSYPGQETQYF
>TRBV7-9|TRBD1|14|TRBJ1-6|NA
TGTGCCAGCAGCCGTGGACAGGGTAATTCACCCCTCCACTTT
CASSRGQGNSPLHF
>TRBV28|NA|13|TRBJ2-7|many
TGTGCCAGCCGAAGTGGTGCGGGTTACGAGCAGTACTTC
CASRSGAGYEQYF
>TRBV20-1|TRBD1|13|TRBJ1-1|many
TGCAGTGCCTGGACAGGGACGAACACTGAAGCTTTCTTT
CSAWTGTNTEAFF
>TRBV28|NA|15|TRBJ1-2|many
TGTGCCAGCAGTTCCTACTCGACAGGATCCTATGGCTACACCTTC
CASSSYSTGSYGYTF
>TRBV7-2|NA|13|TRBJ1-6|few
TGTGCCAGCAGCACGCAACCTAATTCACCCCTCCACTTT
CASSTQPNSPLHF
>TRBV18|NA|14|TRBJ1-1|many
TGTGCCAGCTCTCCAGGGAGGTTATACACTGAAGCTTTCTTT
CASSPGRLYTEAFF
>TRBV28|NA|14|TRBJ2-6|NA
TGTGCCAGCAGGGGTTACGGGGGGGCCAACGTCCTGACTTTC
CASRGYGGANVLTF
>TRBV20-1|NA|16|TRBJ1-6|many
TGCAGTGCTAGAAGCCAAGCGGGAGTGGGGAATTCACCCCTCCACTTT
CSARSQAGVGNSPLHF
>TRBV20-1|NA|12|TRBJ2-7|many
TGCAGTGCTCCAAGGGCGGCCTACGAGCAGTACTTC
CSAPRAAYEQYF
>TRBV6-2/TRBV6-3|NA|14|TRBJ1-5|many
TGTGCCAGCAGTTACGGGGTTATCAATCAGCCCCAGCATTTT
CASSYGVINQPQHF
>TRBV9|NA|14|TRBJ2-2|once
TGTGCCAGCAGCCCAAGAAGAGGGGTTGGGGAGCTGTTTTTT
CASSPRRGVGELFF
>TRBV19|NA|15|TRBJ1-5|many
TGTGCCAGTAGTAACTACCGGGCTAGCAATCAGCCCCAGCATTTT
CASSNYRASNQPQHF
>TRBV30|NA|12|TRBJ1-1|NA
TGTGCCTGGAGTTTGGTGAACACTGAAGCTTTCTTT
CAWSLVNTEAFF
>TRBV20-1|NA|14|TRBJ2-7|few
TGCAGTGCTAGTTTTGAGGGCAGGTCCTACGAGCAGTACTTC
CSASFEGRSYEQYF
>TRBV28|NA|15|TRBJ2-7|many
TGTGCCAGCAGTTTACTCCATGGTGGCTCCTACGAGCAGTACTTC
CASSLLHGGSYEQYF
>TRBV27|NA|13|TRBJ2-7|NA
TGTGCCAGCAGTTTATACTGGACTACCGAGCAGTACTTC
CASSLYWTTEQYF
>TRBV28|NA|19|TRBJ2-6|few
TGTGCCAGCAGTTTATCCCCGCTACAGGGATTTCTGGGGGCCAACGTCCTGGCTTTC
CASSLSPLQGFLGANVLAF
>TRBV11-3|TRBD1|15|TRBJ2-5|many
TGTGCCAGCAGCACAGGACAGGGGGCAGGGGAGACCCAGTACTTC
CASSTGQGAGETQYF
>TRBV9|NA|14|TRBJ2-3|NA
TGTGCCAGCAGCGGAGAGGACAGCACAGATACGCAGTATTTT
CASSGEDSTDTQYF
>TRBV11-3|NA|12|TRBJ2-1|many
TGTGCCAGCAGCTCCGGAAATTTTGAGCAGTTCTTC
CASSSGNFEQFF
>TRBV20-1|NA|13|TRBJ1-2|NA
TGCAGTGCTAGAGATATGCAAACAGCTGGCTACACCTTC
CSARDMQTAGYTF
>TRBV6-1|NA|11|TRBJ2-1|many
TGTGCCAGCAGTGAAATGGATGAGCAGTTCTTC
CASSEMDEQFF
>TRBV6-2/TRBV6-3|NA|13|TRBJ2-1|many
TGTGCCAGCAGTTATATACCCAACAATGAGCAGTTCTTC
CASSYIPNNEQFF
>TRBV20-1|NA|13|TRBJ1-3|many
TGCAGTGCCCTAAGGACAGATGGAAACACCATATATTTT
CSALRTDGNTIYF
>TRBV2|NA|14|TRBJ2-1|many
TGTGCCAGCAGTGAAAACAGATATGACAATGAGCAGTTCTTC
CASSENRYDNEQFF
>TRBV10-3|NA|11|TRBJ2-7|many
TGTGCCATCAGTAGGGGGGGCGAGCAGTACTTC
CAISRGGEQYF
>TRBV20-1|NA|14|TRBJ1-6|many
TGCAGTGCGCCTACAGGGTTTATTGGGTCACCCCTCCACTTT
CSAPTGFIGSPLHF
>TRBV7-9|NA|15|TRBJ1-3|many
TGTGCCAGCAGCTTAGAGGGTGGCGGCGGAAACACCATATATTTT
CASSLEGGGGNTIYF
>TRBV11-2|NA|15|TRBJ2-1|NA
TGTGCCAGCAGAACCGGGCCGGGGTGGAACAATGAGCAGTTCTTC
CASRTGPGWNNEQFF
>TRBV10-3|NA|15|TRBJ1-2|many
TGTGCCATCAGTGAGTTAACCGGGCCTATCTATGGCTACACCTTC
CAISELTGPIYGYTF
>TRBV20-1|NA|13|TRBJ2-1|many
TGCAGTGCTAGAGATCGGCAGTATAATGAGCAGTCCTTC
CSARDRQYNEQSF
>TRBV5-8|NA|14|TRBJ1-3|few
TGTGCCAGCAGCTTTGAGACGCCAGGAAACACCATATATTTT
CASSFETPGNTIYF
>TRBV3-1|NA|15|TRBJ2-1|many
TGTGCCAGCAGCCAAGTACGTGGCGTCCCCAATGAGCAGTTCTTC
CASSQVRGVPNEQFF